This T cell receptor beta chain was documented in a study of OX40 agonist ivuxolimab in advanced cancers. Points from the study as a whole: Relative to CD4+ cells, CD8+ T cells on average had more expanded clones.

Autoimmune disease history or systemic immunosuppression disqualified patients. With baseline, cycle 4 day 1, and cycle 7 day 1 as timepoints, blood was sampled. Only in-frame clones appear in the TCRdb table, and some are missing; sequencing was by immunoSEQ multiplex PCR. The profile shows tens of thousands of clones, around 85% of them singletons. CDR1 SGHTA and CDR2 FQGTGA come from the germline V gene. This CDR3 comprises 15 residues. The trim removed 3 bases at V and 5 bases at J, leaving 4 bases unmatched. Details on this clone: What it binds is not known.

The receptor was isolated from an adult with an advanced solid tumor such as melanoma, head and neck, liver or kidney cancer. The chain combines TRBV7-3 with TRBJ2-3, with 11 bases that match TRBD2. Material: CD4+ or CD8+ T cells sorted from blood, obtained in a trial of the OX40 agonist ivuxolimab. The CDR3 reads CASSFSGGALDTQYF. CDR3 nucleotide sequence: TGTGCCAGCAGCTTTAGCGGGGGGGCCTTAGATACGCAGTATTTT.